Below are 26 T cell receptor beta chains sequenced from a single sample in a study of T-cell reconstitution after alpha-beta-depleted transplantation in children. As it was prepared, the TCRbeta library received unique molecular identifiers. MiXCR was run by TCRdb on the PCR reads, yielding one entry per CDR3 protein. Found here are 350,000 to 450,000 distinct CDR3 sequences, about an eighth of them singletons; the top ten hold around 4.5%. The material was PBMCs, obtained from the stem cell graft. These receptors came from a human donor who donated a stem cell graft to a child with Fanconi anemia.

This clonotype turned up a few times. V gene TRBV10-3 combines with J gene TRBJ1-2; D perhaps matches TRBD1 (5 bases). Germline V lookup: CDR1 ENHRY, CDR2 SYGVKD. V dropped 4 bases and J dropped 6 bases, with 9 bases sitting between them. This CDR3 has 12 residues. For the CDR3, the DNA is TGTGCCATCAGTGCCGGGGACGATGGCTACACCTTC. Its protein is CAISAGDDGYTF.

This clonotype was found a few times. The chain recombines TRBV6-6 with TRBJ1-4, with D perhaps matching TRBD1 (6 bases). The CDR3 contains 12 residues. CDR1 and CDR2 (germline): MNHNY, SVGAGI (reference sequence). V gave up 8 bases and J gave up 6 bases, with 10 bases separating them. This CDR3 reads CASGTGHEKLFF. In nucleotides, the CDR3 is TGTGCCAGCGGAACAGGGCATGAAAAACTGTTTTTT.

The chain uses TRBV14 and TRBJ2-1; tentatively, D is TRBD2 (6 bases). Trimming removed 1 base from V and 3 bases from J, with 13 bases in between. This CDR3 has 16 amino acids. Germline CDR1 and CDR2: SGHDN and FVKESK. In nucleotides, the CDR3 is TGTGCCAGCAGCCAAGGTCGGGGGAGATTCTACAATGAGCAGTTCTTC. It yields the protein CASSQGRGRFYNEQFF.

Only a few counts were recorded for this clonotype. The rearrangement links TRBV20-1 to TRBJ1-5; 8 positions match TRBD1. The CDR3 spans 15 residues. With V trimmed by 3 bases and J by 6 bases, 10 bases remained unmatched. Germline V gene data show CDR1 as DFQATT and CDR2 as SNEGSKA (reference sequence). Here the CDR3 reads CSASPNPGGGQPQHF. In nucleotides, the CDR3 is TGCAGTGCTAGCCCTAATCCAGGGGGCGGTCAGCCCCAGCATTTT.

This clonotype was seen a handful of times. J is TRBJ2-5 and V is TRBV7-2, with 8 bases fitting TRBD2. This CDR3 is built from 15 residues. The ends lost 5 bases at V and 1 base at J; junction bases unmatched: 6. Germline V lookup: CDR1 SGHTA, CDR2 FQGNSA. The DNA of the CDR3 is TGTGCCAGCAGCGCAGCGGGGGCCCTCCAAGAGACCCAGTACTTC. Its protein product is CASSAAGALQETQYF. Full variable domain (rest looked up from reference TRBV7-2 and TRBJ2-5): GAGVSQSPSNKVTEKGKDVELRCDPISGHTALYWYRQSLGQGLEFLIYFQGNSAPDKSGLPSDRFSAERTGGSVSTLTIQRTQQEDSAVYLCASSAAGALQETQYFGPGTRLLVL.

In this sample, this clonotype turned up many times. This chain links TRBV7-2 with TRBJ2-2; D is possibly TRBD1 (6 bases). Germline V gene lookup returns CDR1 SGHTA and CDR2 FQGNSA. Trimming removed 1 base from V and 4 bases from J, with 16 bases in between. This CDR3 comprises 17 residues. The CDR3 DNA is TGTGCCAGCAGCTTAGGATTAGTGCAGGGGAGCACCGGGGAGCTGTTTTTT. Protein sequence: CASSLGLVQGSTGELFF.

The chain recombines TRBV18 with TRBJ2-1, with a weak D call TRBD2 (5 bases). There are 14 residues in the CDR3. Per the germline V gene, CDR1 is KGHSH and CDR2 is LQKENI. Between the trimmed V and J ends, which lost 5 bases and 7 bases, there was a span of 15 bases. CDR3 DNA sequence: TGTGCCAGCTCAAGGGCAGCGGATGGAAATGAGCAGTTCTTC. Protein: CASSRAADGNEQFF.

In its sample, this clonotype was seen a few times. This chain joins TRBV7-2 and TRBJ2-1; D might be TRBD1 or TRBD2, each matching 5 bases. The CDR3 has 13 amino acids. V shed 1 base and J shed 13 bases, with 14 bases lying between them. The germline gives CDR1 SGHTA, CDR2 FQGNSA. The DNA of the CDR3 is TGTGCCAGCAGCTTAGAGATGGGACGCCAACAGTTCTTC. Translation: CASSLEMGRQQFF.

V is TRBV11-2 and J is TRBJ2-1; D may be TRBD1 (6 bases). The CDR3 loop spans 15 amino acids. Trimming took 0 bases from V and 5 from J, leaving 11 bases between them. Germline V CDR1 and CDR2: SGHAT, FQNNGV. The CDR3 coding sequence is TGTGCCAGCAGCTTAGAAAGGGGGTGGGACAATGAGCAGTTCTTC. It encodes CASSLERGWDNEQFF.

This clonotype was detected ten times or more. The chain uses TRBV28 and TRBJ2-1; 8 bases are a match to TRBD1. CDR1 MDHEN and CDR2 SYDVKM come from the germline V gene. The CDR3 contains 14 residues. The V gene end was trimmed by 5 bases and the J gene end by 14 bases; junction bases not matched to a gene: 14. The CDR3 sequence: CASSTAVLDRVKFF. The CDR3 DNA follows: TGTGCCAGCAGTACGGCCGTATTGGACAGGGTTAAGTTCTTC.

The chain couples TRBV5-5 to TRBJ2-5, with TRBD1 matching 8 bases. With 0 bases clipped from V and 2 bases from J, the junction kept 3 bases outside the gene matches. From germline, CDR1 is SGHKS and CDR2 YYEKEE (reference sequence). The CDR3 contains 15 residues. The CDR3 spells CASSLADRGQETQYF. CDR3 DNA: TGTGCCAGCAGCTTGGCCGACAGGGGACAAGAGACCCAGTACTTC.

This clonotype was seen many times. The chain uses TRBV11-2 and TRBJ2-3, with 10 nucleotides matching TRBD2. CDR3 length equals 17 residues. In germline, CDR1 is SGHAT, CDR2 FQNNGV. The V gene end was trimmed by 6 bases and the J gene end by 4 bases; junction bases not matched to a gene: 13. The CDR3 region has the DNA TGTGCCAGCAGTAAGAGTAGCGGGGGGACCACGCCAGATACGCAGTATTTT. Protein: CASSKSSGGTTPDTQYF.

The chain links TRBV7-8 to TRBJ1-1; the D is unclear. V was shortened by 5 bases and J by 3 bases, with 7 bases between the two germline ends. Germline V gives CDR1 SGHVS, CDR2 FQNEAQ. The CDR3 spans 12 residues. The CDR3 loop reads CASSQPDTEAFF. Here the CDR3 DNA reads TGTGCCAGCAGCCAGCCAGACACTGAAGCTTTCTTT.

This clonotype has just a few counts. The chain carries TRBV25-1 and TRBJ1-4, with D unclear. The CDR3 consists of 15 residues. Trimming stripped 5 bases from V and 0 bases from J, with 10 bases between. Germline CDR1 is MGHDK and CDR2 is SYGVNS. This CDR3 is CASSPSVATNEKLFF. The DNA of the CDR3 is TGTGCCAGCAGTCCAAGTGTTGCAACTAATGAAAAACTGTTTTTT.

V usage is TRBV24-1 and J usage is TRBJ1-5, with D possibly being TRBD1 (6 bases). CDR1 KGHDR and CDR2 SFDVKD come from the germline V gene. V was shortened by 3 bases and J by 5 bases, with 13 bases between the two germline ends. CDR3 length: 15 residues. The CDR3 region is CATSDGGFADQPQHF. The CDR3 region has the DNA TGTGCCACCAGTGATGGGGGCTTCGCCGATCAGCCCCAGCATTTT.

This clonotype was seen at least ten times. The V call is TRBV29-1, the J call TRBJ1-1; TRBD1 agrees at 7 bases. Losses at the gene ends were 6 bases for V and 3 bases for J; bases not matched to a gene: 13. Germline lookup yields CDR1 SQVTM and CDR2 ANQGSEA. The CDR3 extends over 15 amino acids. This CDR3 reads CSVDRVLRTYTEAFF. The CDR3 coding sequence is TGCAGCGTAGACAGGGTTTTACGAACATACACTGAAGCTTTCTTT.

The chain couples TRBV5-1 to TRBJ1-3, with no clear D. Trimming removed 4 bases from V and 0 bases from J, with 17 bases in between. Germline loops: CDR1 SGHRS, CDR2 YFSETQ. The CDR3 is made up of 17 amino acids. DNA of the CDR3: TGCGCCAGCAGCCTCTCCCCGGCTCATCTCTCTGGAAACACCATATATTTT. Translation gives CASSLSPAHLSGNTIYF.

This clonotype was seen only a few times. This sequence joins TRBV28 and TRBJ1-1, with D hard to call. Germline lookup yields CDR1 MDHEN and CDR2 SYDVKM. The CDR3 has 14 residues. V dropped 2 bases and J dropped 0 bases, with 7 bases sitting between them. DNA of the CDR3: TGTGCCAGCAGTTTAGAGGTCCTGAACACTGAAGCTTTCTTT. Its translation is CASSLEVLNTEAFF.

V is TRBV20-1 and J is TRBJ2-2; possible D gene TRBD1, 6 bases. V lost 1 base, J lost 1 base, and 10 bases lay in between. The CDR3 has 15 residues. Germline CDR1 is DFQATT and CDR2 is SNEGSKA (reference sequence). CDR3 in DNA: TGCAGTGCTAGAGGGTCGACAGGGAACACCGGGGAGCTGTTTTTT. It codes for CSARGSTGNTGELFF.

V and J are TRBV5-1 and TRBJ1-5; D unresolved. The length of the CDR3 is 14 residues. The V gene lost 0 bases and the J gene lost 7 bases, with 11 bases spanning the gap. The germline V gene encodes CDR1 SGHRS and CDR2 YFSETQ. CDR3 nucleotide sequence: TGCGCCAGCAGCTTGGGGTCCGGAGAACAGCCCCAGCATTTT. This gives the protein CASSLGSGEQPQHF.

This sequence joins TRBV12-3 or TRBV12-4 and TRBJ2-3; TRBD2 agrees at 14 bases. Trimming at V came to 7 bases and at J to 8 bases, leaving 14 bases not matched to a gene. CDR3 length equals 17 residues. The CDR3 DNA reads TGTGCCAGCAACCTCTTCGGGACTAGCGGGAGAGGTTTTACGCAGTATTTT. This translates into CASNLFGTSGRGFTQYF.

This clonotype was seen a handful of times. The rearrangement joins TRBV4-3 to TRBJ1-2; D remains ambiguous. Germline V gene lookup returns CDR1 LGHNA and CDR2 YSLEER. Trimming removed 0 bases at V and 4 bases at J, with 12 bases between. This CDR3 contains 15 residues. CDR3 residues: CASSQEEESFYGYTF. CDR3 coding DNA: TGCGCCAGCAGCCAAGAGGAGGAGAGTTTCTATGGCTACACCTTC.

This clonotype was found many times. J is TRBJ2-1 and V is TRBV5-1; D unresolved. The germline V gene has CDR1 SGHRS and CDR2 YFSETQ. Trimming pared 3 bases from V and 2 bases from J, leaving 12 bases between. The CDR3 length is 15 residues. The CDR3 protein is CASSSVSSTYNEQFF. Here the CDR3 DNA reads TGCGCCAGCAGCTCGGTTAGTTCAACCTACAATGAGCAGTTCTTC.

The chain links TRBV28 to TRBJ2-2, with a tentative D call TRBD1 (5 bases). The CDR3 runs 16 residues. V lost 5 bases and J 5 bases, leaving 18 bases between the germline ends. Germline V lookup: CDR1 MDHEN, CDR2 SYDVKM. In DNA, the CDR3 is TGTGCCAGCAGTCCTAATAGGGGCGCCGGAACCGGGGAGCTGTTTTTT. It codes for CASSPNRGAGTGELFF.

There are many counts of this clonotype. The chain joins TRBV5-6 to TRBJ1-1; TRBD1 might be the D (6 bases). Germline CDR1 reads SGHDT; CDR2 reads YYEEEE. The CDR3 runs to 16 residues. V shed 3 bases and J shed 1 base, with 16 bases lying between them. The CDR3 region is CASSSIPGAKNTEAFF. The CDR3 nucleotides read TGTGCCAGCAGCTCAATCCCAGGGGCCAAGAACACTGAAGCTTTCTTT.

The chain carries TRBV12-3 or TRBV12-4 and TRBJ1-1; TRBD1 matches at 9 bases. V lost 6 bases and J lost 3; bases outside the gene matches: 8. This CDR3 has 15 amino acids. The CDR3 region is CASRLTGGADTEAFF. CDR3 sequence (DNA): TGTGCCAGCAGACTTACAGGGGGCGCGGACACTGAAGCTTTCTTT.